Listed below are T cell receptor beta chains from one sample, sequenced in a study of T cell responses to AZD1222 COVID-19 vaccine. The assay was immunoSEQ multiplex PCR, and TCRdb's table has in-frame clones only and misses some. This sample yields some 96,000 clones, of which around nine tenths are seen a single time; approximately 2.5% belongs to the top ten. The sequencing here drew on peripheral blood, taken on day 0 of AZD1222 vaccination. The receptor source for this set is an adult in good health. Both conserved end residues are part of each CDR3. D genes are given only for firm matches. Clone sizes are given selectively: once, few, many, or a class where the clone is expanded.

DNA,CDR3,V,size,D,J
TGTGCCAGCAGCTTGGGGACACAGGGGGCCCAAGAGACCCAGTACTTC,CASSLGTQGAQETQYF,TRBV5-8,.,TRBD1,TRBJ2-5
TGTGCCTATCGGGACAGGGGCATTTCCTACGAGCAGTACTTC,CAYRDRGISYEQYF,TRBV30,once,TRBD1,TRBJ2-7
TGTGCCAGCAGAGTCACTAGCGGGGGGTCCTACGAGCAGTACTTC,CASRVTSGGSYEQYF,TRBV6-5,few,TRBD2,TRBJ2-7
TGTGCCAGTAGACCTGGACTAGCGAGTTACGCGAACACCGGGGAGCTGTTTTTT,CASRPGLASYANTGELFF,TRBV19,.,TRBD2,TRBJ2-2
TGTGCCAGCTCGAAAAGACAGGGCTCCTACGAGCAGTACTTC,CASSKRQGSYEQYF,TRBV18,.,TRBD1,TRBJ2-7
TGTGCCAGCAGCAACGAGGGGGGCACTGAAGCTTTCTTT,CASSNEGGTEAFF,TRBV7-9,.,.,TRBJ1-1
TGCGCCAGCAGCTATTACAGGGGGCTGGACGAGCAGTACTTC,CASSYYRGLDEQYF,TRBV5-1,.,TRBD1,TRBJ2-7
TGTGCCAGCAGTTATCAAGGGGCCAAACAGGACTTC,CASSYQGAKQDF,TRBV6-5,.,.,TRBJ1-2
TGTGCCAGCAGCGTAGGTTTGGGGACCAACTACTATGGCTACACCTTC,CASSVGLGTNYYGYTF,TRBV9,few,.,TRBJ1-2
TGTGCCAGCAGTTTATCTAACCAGGGGGTACAACAAGCCTACGAGCAGTACTTC,CASSLSNQGVQQAYEQYF,TRBV27,.,TRBD1,TRBJ2-7
TGTGCCTGGAGTGTACAGACAGGGGGGGGCTATGGCTACACCTTC,CAWSVQTGGGYGYTF,TRBV30,.,TRBD1,TRBJ1-2
TGTGCCAGCAGTTACTGGGACTATCCAGGGGAGCTGTTTTTT,CASSYWDYPGELFF,TRBV6-2/TRBV6-3,.,TRBD2,TRBJ2-2
TGTGCCAGCAGCCCGACGGCTAGCACAGATACGCAGTATTTT,CASSPTASTDTQYF,TRBV7-8,.,.,TRBJ2-3
TGTGCCAGCAGTGAATATAACTCTGGGGAGCTGTTTTTT,CASSEYNSGELFF,TRBV2,once,.,TRBJ2-2
TGTGCCACAGCCGGGACAAGCAATGAAAAACTGTTTTTT,CATAGTSNEKLFF,TRBV6-5,once,.,TRBJ1-4
TGTGCCAGCAGCAAAATGGGCGGGACAGTGGTGACTAACTATGGCTACACCTTC,CASSKMGGTVVTNYGYTF,TRBV21-1,.,.,TRBJ1-2
TGTGCCAGCAGAGAGGGACCCTGGGTGGGTCAGCCCCAGCATTTT,CASREGPWVGQPQHF,TRBV6-5,.,.,TRBJ1-5
TGCGCCAGCAGTCATGCGGGACAGGGCCAAATTTATTGCTACACCTTC,CASSHAGQGQIYCYTF,TRBV23-1,.,TRBD1,TRBJ1-2
TGTGCCAGCAGCGGTACCGGGGGAGAAAAACTGTTTTTT,CASSGTGGEKLFF,TRBV9,.,.,TRBJ1-4
TGTGCCAGCAGTTACGGTGGCAGGGGAGGAGAGACCCAGTACTTC,CASSYGGRGGETQYF,TRBV6-6,few,.,TRBJ2-5
TGTGCCAGCAGCCCGGTCGGCACAGGGGTCAATCAGCCCCAGCATTTT,CASSPVGTGVNQPQHF,TRBV16,.,TRBD1,TRBJ1-5
TGTGCCAGCAGTTACTCCCGAAGTAGCTCCTACGAGCAGTACTTC,CASSYSRSSSYEQYF,TRBV6-2/TRBV6-3,.,.,TRBJ2-7
TGTGCCAGCAGCTTACAGGTATTGGCCACTGAAGCTTTCTTT,CASSLQVLATEAFF,TRBV5-6,.,.,TRBJ1-1
TGTGCCAGCAGCCATCGGACGGAGACCGGGGAGCTGTTTTTT,CASSHRTETGELFF,TRBV3-1/TRBV3-2,.,.,TRBJ2-2
TGTGCCAGCAGCTTCAGGGGGCCCAGCAATCAGCCCCAGCATTTT,CASSFRGPSNQPQHF,TRBV7-3,.,TRBD1,TRBJ1-5
TGTGCCAGCAGCCTGTTTCAATACACAGATACGCAGTATTTT,CASSLFQYTDTQYF,TRBV5-6,.,.,TRBJ2-3
TGTGCCAGCACCGGGGGGCCGACAGGGGCCTCAGGCGGGGGCTCCTACAATGAGCAGTTCTTC,CASTGGPTGASGGGSYNEQFF,TRBV4-2,.,.,TRBJ2-1
TGTGCCTGGAACAACGACGGGCTGAATCAGCCCCAGCATTTT,CAWNNDGLNQPQHF,TRBV30,.,.,TRBJ1-5
TGTGCCATCAGTACCGGGACAGGGAGTCAGCCCCAGCATTTT,CAISTGTGSQPQHF,TRBV10-3,.,TRBD1,TRBJ1-5
TGTGCCTGGAGTGTACTGGGACGGAATGAAAAACTGTTTTTT,CAWSVLGRNEKLFF,TRBV30,.,.,TRBJ1-4
TGTGCCAGCAGCTTGGGAAGAAACTATGGCTACACCTTC,CASSLGRNYGYTF,TRBV7-8,.,.,TRBJ1-2
TGCAGCGTTGTAGCTGAGCAGAAGCAGTTCTTC,CSVVAEQKQFF,TRBV29-1,.,.,TRBJ2-1
TGTGCCAGCAGCTTAGGGCTAGATGATGAGCAGTTCTTC,CASSLGLDDEQFF,TRBV7-2,.,.,TRBJ2-1
TGTGCCAGCAGCACCGACAGAAATCAGCCCCAGCATTTT,CASSTDRNQPQHF,TRBV6-5,.,.,TRBJ1-5
TGTGCCAGCAGCCGGACAGGGGGAGTCACTGAAGCTTTCTTT,CASSRTGGVTEAFF,TRBV6-5,.,TRBD1,TRBJ1-1
TGTGCCAGTACCTTGGGCGGGGGGCGAAGTCAGCCCCAGCATTTT,CASTLGGGRSQPQHF,TRBV19,.,.,TRBJ1-5
TGTGCCAGCTCAGCGACAGCGCAACCTTATGGCTACACCTTC,CASSATAQPYGYTF,TRBV18,.,.,TRBJ1-2
TGTGCCAGTAGTCCGCTAGCGATTCAAGAGACCCAGTACTTC,CASSPLAIQETQYF,TRBV19,.,.,TRBJ2-5
TGTGCCACCAGTCGACGACAGGGGGCCTACGAGCAGTACTTC,CATSRRQGAYEQYF,TRBV15,.,TRBD1,TRBJ2-7
TGTGCCAGCAGCCCTCGAGGGGAAGGCGAGGAAGAAAAACTGTTTTTT,CASSPRGEGEEEKLFF,TRBV3-1/TRBV3-2,.,.,TRBJ1-4
TGTGCCAGCAGCCAAAACAGGGTCGAGCAGTACTTC,CASSQNRVEQYF,TRBV3-1/TRBV3-2,few,.,TRBJ2-7
TGTGCCAGCAGTTTGACCCGGGGGGCTTTCTTT,CASSLTRGAFF,TRBV6-5,.,.,TRBJ1-1
TGTGCCAGCAGCCCCAGGGGTGGGAACACTGAAGCTTTCTTT,CASSPRGGNTEAFF,TRBV3-1/TRBV3-2,few,.,TRBJ1-1
TGTGCCAGCAGCGTACAGGGAGAGGAGACCCAGTACTTC,CASSVQGEETQYF,TRBV9,.,.,TRBJ2-5
TGTGCCAGCAGCTTACAGGGGACTAATGAAAAACTGTTTTTT,CASSLQGTNEKLFF,TRBV7-2,once,.,TRBJ1-4
TGTGCCAGCAGCCCCCCGGGCGGGGGCGTATACAATGAGCAGTTCTTC,CASSPPGGGVYNEQFF,TRBV7-9,.,.,TRBJ2-1
TGTGCCACCAGCAGAGAAACCGGGACAGGGAACACTGAAGCTTTCTTT,CATSRETGTGNTEAFF,TRBV15,.,TRBD1,TRBJ1-1
TGTGCCAGCAGTTTCTCGGGGGAGAGCAATCAGCCCCAGCATTTT,CASSFSGESNQPQHF,TRBV27,once,.,TRBJ1-5
TGTGCCAGCAGCTTATTGGGGACTAGCGGGTCCAGGTCGTACTTC,CASSLLGTSGSRSYF,TRBV7-8,.,TRBD2,TRBJ2-7
TGTGCCAGCACACGGCTAGCTTCCTACAATGAGCAGTTCTTC,CASTRLASYNEQFF,TRBV6-5,once,.,TRBJ2-1
TGTGCCAGCTCACCACTGCCAGGGATGCGCTCCTACGAGCAGTACTTC,CASSPLPGMRSYEQYF,TRBV18,.,.,TRBJ2-7
TGCGCCAGCAGCCAAGGAGACAGGGCGGGTGGCTACACCTTC,CASSQGDRAGGYTF,TRBV4-1,.,TRBD1,TRBJ1-2
TGCAGTGCTAGTTCGAGCGGGAGAGATGAGCAGTTCTTC,CSASSSGRDEQFF,TRBV20-1,once,TRBD2,TRBJ2-1
TGTGCCAGCAGAGGACAGGGCGTATCACCCCTCCACTTT,CASRGQGVSPLHF,TRBV6-5,.,TRBD1,TRBJ1-6
TGTGCCAGCAGCTTAGATTTGGGAGCCATCTCCTACGAGCAGTACTTC,CASSLDLGAISYEQYF,TRBV11-2,.,.,TRBJ2-7